This T cell receptor (beta chain) emerged from a study of OX40 agonist ivuxolimab in advanced cancers. Repertoires were generated with immunoSEQ multiplex PCR, while TCRdb's copy carries only in-frame clones and drops some. The table records tens of thousands of clones, 90% of them present only once. The CDR3 sequence is 13 residues long. V was trimmed by 6 bases and J by 3 bases, leaving 11 bases between them. CDR1 and CDR2 from the germline V gene are MNHNS and SASEGT. The rearrangement uses TRBV6-1 and TRBJ1-2, with D possibly matching TRBD1 (6 bases). The receptor's source is an adult with an advanced solid tumor such as melanoma, head and neck, liver or kidney cancer. The source was CD4+ or CD8+ T cells sorted from blood, collected in a trial of the OX40 agonist ivuxolimab. This CDR3 reads CASSVDRDYGYTF. The DNA of the CDR3 is TGTGCCAGCAGCGTGGACAGAGACTATGGCTACACCTTC.